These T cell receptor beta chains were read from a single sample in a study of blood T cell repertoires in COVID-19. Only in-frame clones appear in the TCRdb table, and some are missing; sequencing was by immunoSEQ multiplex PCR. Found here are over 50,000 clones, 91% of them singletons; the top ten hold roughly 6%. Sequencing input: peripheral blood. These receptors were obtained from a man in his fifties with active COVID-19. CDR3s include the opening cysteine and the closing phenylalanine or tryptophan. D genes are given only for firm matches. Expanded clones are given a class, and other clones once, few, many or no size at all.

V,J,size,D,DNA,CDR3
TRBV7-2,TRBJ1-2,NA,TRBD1,TGTGCCAGCAGCTTAGTATCTGGGAACAGGGGGATTGGCTACACCTTC,CASSLVSGNRGIGYTF
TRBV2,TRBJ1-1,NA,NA,TGTGCCAGCAGTCTACAGGTGGGCACTGAAGCTTTCTTT,CASSLQVGTEAFF
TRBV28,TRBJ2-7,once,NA,TGTGCCAGCTGGGGGCAGGGATGGAGCGAGCAGTACTTC,CASWGQGWSEQYF
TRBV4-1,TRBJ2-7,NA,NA,TGCGCCAGCAGCCAAGAGGAGTGGAACTCTGCCGAGCAGTACTTC,CASSQEEWNSAEQYF
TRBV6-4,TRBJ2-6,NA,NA,TGTGCCAGCAGTGATCAGGGCTCTGGGGCCAACGTCCTGACTTTC,CASSDQGSGANVLTF
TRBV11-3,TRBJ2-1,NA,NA,TGTGCCAGCAGCCAGGACTTAAATGAGCAGTTCTTC,CASSQDLNEQFF
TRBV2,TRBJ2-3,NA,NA,TGTGCCAGCAGTGAAATCGAAGGGGTGGATACGCAGTATTTT,CASSEIEGVDTQYF
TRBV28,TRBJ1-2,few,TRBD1,TGTGCCAGCAGCTTGACAGGGAACTATGGCTACACCTTC,CASSLTGNYGYTF
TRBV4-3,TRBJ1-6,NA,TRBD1,TGCGCCAGCAGCCAAGGGACAGGGGAAAAAAATTCACCCCTCCACTTT,CASSQGTGEKNSPLHF
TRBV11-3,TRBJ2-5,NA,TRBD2,TGTGCCAGCAGAAGACTAGCGGGGGGCTACCAAGAGACCCAGTACTTC,CASRRLAGGYQETQYF
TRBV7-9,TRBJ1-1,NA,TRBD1,TGTGCCAGCAGTCGGGACAGGGGATTTAACACTGAAGCTTTCTTT,CASSRDRGFNTEAFF
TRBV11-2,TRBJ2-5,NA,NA,TGTGCCAGCAGCCGGGACGGGGGGACCCAGTACTTC,CASSRDGGTQYF
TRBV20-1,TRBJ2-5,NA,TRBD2,TGCAGTGCTAGTGCGGTTTCGGGACTAGCGGGGCCCCTGGGAGAGACCCAGTACTTC,CSASAVSGLAGPLGETQYF
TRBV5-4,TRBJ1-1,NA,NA,TGTGCCAGCAGCGTCGGCGGGGGCCCCGGGGACACTGAAGCTTTCTTT,CASSVGGGPGDTEAFF
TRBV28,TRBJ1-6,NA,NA,TGTGCCAGCAGTTTTTCAGGGGTCCATAATTCACCCCTCCACTTT,CASSFSGVHNSPLHF
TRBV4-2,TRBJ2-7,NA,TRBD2,TGTGCCAGCAGCCAGGGTACTAGCGGGAGCGACGTCTTCGAGCAGTACTTC,CASSQGTSGSDVFEQYF
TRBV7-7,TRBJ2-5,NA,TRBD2,TGTGCCAGCAGCTCCGTAGCGGGAGCCTCCGAGACCCAGTACTTC,CASSSVAGASETQYF
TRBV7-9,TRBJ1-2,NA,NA,TGTGCCAGCAGCACCCGGAAAGGGAATGAGGGCTATGGCTACACCTTC,CASSTRKGNEGYGYTF
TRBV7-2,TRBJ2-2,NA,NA,TGTGCCAGCAGCCCCCCCAGGGTCCACACCGGGGAGCTGTTTTTT,CASSPPRVHTGELFF
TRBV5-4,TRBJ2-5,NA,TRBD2,TGTGCCAGCAGCTGGGGAGCGGTCGGGGCCAAGCGGGGGACCCAGTACTTC,CASSWGAVGAKRGTQYF
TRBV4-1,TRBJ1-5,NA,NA,TGCGCCAGCAGCCAAGGGGGAGGGCATATACCCCAGCATTTT,CASSQGGGHIPQHF
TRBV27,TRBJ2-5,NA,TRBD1,TGTGCCAGCAGTTCTGAGACAGGGGTTCGGGAGACCCAGTACTTC,CASSSETGVRETQYF
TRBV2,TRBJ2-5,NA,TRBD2,TGTATCGGGGGGGCCCAAGAGACCCAGTACTTC,CIGGAQETQYF
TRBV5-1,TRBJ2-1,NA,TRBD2,TGCGCCAGCAGCTTCATCGTGGAGCTAGCGGGAGATACTTACAATGAGCAGTTCTTC,CASSFIVELAGDTYNEQFF
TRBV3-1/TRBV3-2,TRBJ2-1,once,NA,TGTGCCAGCAGCCAAAACAGGGTGGAGAATGAGCAGTTCTTC,CASSQNRVENEQFF
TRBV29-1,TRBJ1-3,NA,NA,TGCAGCGTTGAAGGCCGGAGGGGCTCTGGAAACACCATATATTTT,CSVEGRRGSGNTIYF
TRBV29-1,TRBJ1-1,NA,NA,TGCAGCTGTACAGGGACCGGCACTGAAGCTTTCTTT,CSCTGTGTEAFF
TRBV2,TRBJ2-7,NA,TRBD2,TGTGCCAGTGAACTAGCGGGGGTCTCCTACGAGCAGTACTTC,CASELAGVSYEQYF
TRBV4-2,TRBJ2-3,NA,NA,TGTGCCAGCAGCCAGGAGCGGAGAGATATCACAGATACGCAGTATTTT,CASSQERRDITDTQYF
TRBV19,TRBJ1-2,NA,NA,TGTGCCAGTAGTATCGGGCAGGGGCCCTATGGCTACACCTTC,CASSIGQGPYGYTF
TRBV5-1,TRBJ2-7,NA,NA,TGCGCCAGCAGTGGCCCCTACGAGCAGTACTTC,CASSGPYEQYF
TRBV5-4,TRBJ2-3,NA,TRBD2,TGTGCCAGCAGCGAGCCGCGGGGGGATACGCAGTATTTT,CASSEPRGDTQYF
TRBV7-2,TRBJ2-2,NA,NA,TGTGCCAGCAGCTTATACAGGGCGGAAAACACCGGGGAGCTGTTTTTT,CASSLYRAENTGELFF
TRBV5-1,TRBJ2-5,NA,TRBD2,TGCGCCAGCAGCTTCCTGCCACTAGCGGGAGTAAGAGAGACCCAGTACTTC,CASSFLPLAGVRETQYF
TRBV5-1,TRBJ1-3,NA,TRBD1,TGCGCCAGCAGCACAGGGGGGATAGGAAACACCATATATTTT,CASSTGGIGNTIYF
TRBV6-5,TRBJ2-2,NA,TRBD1,TGTGCCAGCAGGGGTACAGGGGTTCACACCGGGGAGCTGTTTTTT,CASRGTGVHTGELFF
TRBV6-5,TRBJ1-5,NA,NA,TGTGCCAGCATTCTAACTAAGCCGGAGGATCAGCCCCAGCATTTT,CASILTKPEDQPQHF
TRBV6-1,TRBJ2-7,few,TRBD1,TGTGCCAGCAGTGAGGCTCGGGACAGGGCCCTCTGGGAGCAGTACTTC,CASSEARDRALWEQYF
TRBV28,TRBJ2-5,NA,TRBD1,TGTGCCAGCAGTAGGGGGACAGGGCGGCAAGAGACCCAGTACTTC,CASSRGTGRQETQYF
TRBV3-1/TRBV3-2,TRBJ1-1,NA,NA,TGTGCCAGCAGCCAAGATGGGGCAGGACGGTCCTTGAACACTGAAGCTTTCTTT,CASSQDGAGRSLNTEAFF
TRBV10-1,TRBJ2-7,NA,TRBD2,TGCGCCAGCAGTGAGATTCTAGCGGGAGTCGACGAGCAGTACTTC,CASSEILAGVDEQYF
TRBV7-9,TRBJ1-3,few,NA,TGTGCCAGCAGCACGGACTGGGATGGAAACACCATATATTTT,CASSTDWDGNTIYF
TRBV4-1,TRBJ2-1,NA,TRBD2,TGCGCCAGCAGCCAAGTCGGACTAGCGTTCGACAATGAGCAGTTCTTC,CASSQVGLAFDNEQFF
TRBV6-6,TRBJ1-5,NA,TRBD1,TGTGCCAGCAGTTGGCCGGGACAGGGGAATCAGCCCCAGCATTTT,CASSWPGQGNQPQHF
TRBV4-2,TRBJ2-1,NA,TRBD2,TGTGCCAGCAGCCCGGGACTAGCGGAAAACAATGAGCAGTTCTTC,CASSPGLAENNEQFF
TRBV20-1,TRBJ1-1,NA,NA,TGCAGTGCTCTCAGGGCGCCTCAAGCTTTCTTT,CSALRAPQAFF
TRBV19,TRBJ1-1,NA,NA,TGTGCCAGTAGTAGTACGGACTTTAACACTGAAGCTTTCTTT,CASSSTDFNTEAFF
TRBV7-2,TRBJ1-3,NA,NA,TGTGCCAGCAGCTTAGTACTTGAGAACACCATATATTTT,CASSLVLENTIYF
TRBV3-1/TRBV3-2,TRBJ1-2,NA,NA,TGTGCCAGCCGGACGGCGGGGGATGGCTACACCTTC,CASRTAGDGYTF
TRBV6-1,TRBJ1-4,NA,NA,TGTGCCAGCAGTGAAAAACAAGAAACTGAAAAACTGTTTTTT,CASSEKQETEKLFF
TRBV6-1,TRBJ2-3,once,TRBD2,TGTGCCAGCAGTGAAGTTGGTAGCGGGGGGCCCGCCGGTGGTACGCAGTATTTT,CASSEVGSGGPAGGTQYF
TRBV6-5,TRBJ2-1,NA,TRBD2,TGTGTCGGGACTAGCGGTTACAATGAGCAGTTCTTC,CVGTSGYNEQFF
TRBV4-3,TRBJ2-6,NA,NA,TGCGCCAGCAGCCGAGAGTTCCTTATATCTGGGGCCAACGTCCTGACTTTC,CASSREFLISGANVLTF
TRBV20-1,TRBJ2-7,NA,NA,TGCAGTGCTAGTCTGCGCGGGACTCAATACGAGCAGTACTTC,CSASLRGTQYEQYF
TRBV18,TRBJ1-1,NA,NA,TGTGCCAGCTCACCAGGAGGGTTGGCTTTCTTT,CASSPGGLAFF
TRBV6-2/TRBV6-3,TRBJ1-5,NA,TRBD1,TGTGCCAGCAGTTACACGACAGGGGTCACTCAGCCCCAGCATTTT,CASSYTTGVTQPQHF
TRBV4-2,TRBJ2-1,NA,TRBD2,TGTGCCAGCAGCCAAATTATAGCGGGGGGGGATGAGCAGTTCTTC,CASSQIIAGGDEQFF
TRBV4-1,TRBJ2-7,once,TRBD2,TGCGCCAGCAGCCAGGAACCGGGACTAGCGGGGGGAGACTCCTACGAGCAGTACTTC,CASSQEPGLAGGDSYEQYF